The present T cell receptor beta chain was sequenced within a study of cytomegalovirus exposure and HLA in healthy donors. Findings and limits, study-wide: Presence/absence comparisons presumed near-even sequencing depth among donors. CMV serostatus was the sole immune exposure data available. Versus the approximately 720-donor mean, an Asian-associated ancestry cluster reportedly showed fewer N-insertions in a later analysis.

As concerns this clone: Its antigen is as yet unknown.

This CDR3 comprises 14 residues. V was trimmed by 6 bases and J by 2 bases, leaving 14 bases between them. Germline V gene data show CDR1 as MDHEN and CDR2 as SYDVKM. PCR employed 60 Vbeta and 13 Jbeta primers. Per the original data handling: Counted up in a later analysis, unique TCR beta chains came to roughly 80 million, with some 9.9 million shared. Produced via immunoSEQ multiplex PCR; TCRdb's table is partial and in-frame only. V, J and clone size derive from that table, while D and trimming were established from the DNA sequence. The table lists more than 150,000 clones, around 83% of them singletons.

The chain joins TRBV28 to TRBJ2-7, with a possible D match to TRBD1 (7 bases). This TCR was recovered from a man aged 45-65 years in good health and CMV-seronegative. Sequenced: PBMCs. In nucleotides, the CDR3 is TGTGCCAGCAGCCAGGGGGGAGTACCCTACGAGCAGTACTTC. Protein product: CASSQGGVPYEQYF.